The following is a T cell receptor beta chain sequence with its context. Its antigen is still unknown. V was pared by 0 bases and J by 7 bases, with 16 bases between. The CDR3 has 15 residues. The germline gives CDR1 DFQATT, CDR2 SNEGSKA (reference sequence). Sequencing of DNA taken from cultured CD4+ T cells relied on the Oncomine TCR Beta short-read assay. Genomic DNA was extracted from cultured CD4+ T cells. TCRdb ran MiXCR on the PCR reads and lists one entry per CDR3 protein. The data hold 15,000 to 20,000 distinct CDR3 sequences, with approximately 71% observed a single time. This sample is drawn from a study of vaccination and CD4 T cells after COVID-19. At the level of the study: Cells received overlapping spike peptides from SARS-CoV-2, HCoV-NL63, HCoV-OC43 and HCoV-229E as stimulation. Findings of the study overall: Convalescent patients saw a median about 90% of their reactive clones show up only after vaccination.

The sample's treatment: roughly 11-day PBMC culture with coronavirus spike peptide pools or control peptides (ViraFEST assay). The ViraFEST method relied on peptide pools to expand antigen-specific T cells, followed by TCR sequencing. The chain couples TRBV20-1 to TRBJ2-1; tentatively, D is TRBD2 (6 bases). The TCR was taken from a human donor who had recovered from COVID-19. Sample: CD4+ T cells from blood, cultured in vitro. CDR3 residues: CSARDTKGRGNEQFF. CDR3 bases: TGCAGTGCTAGAGATACAAAGGGGCGGGGAAATGAGCAGTTCTTC.